This entry concerns a single T cell receptor (beta chain). Its specificity is unknown. Germline-derived CDR1 and CDR2 are MNHNS and SASEGT. The length of the CDR3 is 15 residues. The V segment lost 1 base and the J segment 4 bases; nucleotides outside the gene matches: 6. The data were obtained in a study of cytomegalovirus exposure and HLA in healthy donors. Looking at the study overall: As an earlier analysis found, 150 million to 200 million T cells yielded about 100 million unique TCR beta sequences.

The primer mix had 60 Vbeta and 13 Jbeta primers. Profiled with immunoSEQ multiplex PCR; TCRdb holds only in-frame clones, not every one. The sample yields around 88,000 clones, about three quarters seen once. The study, taken as a whole, reports: The authors confirmed in vitro that a few CMV-associated chains were specific for CMV antigens.

The rearrangement joins TRBV6-1 to TRBJ1-2; the match to TRBD1 covers 7 bases. Specimen: PBMCs. The TCR sequence derives from a man aged 45-65 years in good health and CMV-seropositive. In DNA, the CDR3 is TGTGCCAGCAGTGAAGAACACAGGGGATTCTATGGCTACACCTTC. Translating it yields CASSEEHRGFYGYTF.